The present entry profiles one T cell receptor beta chain with its context. This specimen comes from a study of shared T cell receptors in the human thymus. Sequenced by immunoSEQ multiplex PCR; TCRdb stores in-frame clones only, minus some. The table records hundreds of thousands of clones, around 87% of them present only once. CDR1 SEHNR and CDR2 FQNEAQ come from the germline V gene (reference sequence). CDR3 size: 19 residues. V dropped 1 base and J dropped 1 base, with 21 bases sitting between them. These data were also reused for a study on human thymus T cells.

The chain joins TRBV7-9 to TRBJ2-3; tentatively, D is TRBD1 (6 bases). Sequencing input: thymocytes. The receptor comes from a boy in the first two years of life with a congenital heart defect. The CDR3: CASSLEQGPRAPRTDTQYF. CDR3 DNA sequence: TGTGCCAGCAGCTTAGAGCAGGGGCCTCGGGCCCCCCGCACAGATACGCAGTATTTT.